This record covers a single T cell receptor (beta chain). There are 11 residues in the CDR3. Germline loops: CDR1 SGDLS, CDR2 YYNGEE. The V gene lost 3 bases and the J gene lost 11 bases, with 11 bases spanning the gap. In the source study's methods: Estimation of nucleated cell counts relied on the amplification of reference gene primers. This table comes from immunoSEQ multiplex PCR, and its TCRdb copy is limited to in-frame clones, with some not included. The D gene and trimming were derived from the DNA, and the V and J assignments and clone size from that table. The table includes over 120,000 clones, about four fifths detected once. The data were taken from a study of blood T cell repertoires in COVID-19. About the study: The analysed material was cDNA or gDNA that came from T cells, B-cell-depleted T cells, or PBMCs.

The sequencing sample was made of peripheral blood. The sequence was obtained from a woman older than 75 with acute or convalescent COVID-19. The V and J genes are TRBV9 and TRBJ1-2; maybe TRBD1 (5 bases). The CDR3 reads CASSDRLSYTF. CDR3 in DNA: TGTGCCAGCAGCGACAGGTTAAGTTACACCTTC.